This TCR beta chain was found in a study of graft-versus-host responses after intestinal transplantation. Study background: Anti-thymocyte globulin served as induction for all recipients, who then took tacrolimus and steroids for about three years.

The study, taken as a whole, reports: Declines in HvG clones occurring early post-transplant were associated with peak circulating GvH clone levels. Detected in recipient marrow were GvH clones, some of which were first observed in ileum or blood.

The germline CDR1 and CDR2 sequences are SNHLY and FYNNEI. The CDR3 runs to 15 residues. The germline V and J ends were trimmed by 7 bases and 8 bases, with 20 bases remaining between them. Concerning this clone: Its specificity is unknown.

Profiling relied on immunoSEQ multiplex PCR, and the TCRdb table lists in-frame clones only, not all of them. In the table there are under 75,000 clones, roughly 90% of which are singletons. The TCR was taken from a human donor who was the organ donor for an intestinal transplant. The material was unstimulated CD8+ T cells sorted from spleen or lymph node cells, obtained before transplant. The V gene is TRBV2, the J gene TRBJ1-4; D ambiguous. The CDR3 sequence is CASTSRVGSEEKLFF. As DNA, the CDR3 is TGTGCCAGCACTTCGCGGGTAGGGTCGGAAGAAAAACTGTTTTTT.